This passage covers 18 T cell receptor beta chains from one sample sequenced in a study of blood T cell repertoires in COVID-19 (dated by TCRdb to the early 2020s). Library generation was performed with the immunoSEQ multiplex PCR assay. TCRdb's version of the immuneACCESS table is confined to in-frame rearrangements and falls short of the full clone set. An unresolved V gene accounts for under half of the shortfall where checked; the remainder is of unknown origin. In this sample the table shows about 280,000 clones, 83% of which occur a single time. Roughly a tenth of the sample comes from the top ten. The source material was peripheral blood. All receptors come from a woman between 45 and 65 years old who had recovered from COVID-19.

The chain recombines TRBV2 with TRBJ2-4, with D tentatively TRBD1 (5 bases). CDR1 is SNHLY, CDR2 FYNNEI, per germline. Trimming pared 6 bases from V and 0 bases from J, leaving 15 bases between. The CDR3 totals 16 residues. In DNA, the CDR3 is TGTGCCAGCAGCAGAATTACAGGAGTAGCCAAAAACATTCAGTACTTC. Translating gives CASSRITGVAKNIQYF.

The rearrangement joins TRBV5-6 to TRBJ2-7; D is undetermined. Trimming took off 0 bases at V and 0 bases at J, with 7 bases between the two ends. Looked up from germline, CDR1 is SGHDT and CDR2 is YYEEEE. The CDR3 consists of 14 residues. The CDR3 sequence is CASSLVGISYEQYF. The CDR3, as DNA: TGTGCCAGCAGCTTGGTCGGTATCTCCTACGAGCAGTACTTC.

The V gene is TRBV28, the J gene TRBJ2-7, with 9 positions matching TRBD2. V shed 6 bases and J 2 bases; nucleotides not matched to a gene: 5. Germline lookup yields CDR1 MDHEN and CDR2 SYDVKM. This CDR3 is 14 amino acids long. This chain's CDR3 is CASRSGGRAYEQYF. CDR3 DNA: TGTGCCAGCAGGTCGGGCGGGAGGGCCTACGAGCAGTACTTC.

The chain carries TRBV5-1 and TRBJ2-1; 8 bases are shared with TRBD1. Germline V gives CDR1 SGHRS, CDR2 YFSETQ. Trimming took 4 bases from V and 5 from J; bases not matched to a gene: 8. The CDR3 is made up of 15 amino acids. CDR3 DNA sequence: TGCGCCAGCAGCCTTGGGACAGGAGCTGACAATGAGCAGTTCTTC. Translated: CASSLGTGADNEQFF.

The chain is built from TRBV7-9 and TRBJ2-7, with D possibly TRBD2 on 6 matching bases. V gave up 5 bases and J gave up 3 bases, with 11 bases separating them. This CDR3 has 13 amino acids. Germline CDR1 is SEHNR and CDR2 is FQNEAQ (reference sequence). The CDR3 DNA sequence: TGTGCCAGCAGCCGCGGGAATGACTACGAGCAGTACTTC. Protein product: CASSRGNDYEQYF.

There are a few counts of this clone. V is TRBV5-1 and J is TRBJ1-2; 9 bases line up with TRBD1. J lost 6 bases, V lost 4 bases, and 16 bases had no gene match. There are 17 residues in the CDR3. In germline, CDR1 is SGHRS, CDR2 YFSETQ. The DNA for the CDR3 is TGCGCCAGCAGCGACGATGTCAGGACAGGGGATGTCAATGGCTACACCTTC. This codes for CASSDDVRTGDVNGYTF.

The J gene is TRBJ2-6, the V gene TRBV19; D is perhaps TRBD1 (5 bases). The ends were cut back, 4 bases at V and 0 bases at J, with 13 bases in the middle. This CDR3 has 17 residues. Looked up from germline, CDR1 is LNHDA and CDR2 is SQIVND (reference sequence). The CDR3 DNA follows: TGTGCCAGTAGTAGAAGACAGACCTTCTCTGGGGCCAACGTCCTGACTTTC. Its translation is CASSRRQTFSGANVLTF.

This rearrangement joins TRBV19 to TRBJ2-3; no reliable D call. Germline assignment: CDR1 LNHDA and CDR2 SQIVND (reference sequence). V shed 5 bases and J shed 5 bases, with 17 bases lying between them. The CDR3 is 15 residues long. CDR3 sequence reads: CASSFLSYGQDTQYF. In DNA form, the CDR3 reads TGTGCCAGTAGTTTTCTGTCCTACGGTCAAGATACGCAGTATTTT.

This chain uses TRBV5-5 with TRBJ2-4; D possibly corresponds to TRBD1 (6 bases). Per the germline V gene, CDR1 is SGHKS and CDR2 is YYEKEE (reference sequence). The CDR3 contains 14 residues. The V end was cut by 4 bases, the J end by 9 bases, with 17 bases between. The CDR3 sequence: CASSRPPDRIIQYF. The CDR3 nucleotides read TGTGCCAGCAGCCGACCTCCTGACAGGATCATTCAGTACTTC.

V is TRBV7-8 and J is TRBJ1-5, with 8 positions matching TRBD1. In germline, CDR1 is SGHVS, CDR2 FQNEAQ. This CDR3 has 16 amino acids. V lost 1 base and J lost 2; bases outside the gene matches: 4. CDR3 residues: CASSLGPGGRNQPQHF. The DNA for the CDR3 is TGTGCCAGCAGCTTAGGGCCAGGGGGCCGCAATCAGCCCCAGCATTTT.

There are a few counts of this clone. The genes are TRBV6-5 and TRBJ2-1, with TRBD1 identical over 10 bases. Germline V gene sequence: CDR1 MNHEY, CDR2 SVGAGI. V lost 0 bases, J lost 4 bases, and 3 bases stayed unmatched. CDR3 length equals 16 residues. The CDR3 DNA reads TGTGCCAGCAGTTACTCGGGACAGGGGCCTTACAATGAGCAGTTCTTC. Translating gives CASSYSGQGPYNEQFF.

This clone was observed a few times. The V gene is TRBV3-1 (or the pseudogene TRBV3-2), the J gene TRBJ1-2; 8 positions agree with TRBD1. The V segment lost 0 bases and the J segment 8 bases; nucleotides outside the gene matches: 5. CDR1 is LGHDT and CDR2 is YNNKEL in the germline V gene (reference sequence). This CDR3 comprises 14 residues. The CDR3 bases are TGTGCCAGCAGCCAAGACGGACAGGGTCGGGGCTACACCTTC. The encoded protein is CASSQDGQGRGYTF.

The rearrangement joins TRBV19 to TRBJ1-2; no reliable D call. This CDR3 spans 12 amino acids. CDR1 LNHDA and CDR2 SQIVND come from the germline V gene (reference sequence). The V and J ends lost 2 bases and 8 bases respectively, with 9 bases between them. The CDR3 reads CASSIMGAGYTF. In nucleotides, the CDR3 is TGTGCCAGTAGTATAATGGGCGCAGGCTACACCTTC.

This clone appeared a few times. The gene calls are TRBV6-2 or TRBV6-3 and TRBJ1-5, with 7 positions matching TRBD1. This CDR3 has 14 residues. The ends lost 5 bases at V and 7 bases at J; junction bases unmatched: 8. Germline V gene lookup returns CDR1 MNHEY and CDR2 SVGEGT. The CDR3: CASSTRTGQQPQHF. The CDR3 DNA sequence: TGTGCCAGCAGTACAAGGACAGGTCAACAGCCCCAGCATTTT.

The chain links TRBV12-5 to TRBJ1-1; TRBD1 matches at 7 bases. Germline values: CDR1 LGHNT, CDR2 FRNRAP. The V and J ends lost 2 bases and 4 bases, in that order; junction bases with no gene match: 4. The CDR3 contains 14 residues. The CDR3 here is CASGLSAGGTEAFF. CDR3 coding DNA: TGTGCTAGTGGTTTGTCCGCAGGGGGCACTGAAGCTTTCTTT.

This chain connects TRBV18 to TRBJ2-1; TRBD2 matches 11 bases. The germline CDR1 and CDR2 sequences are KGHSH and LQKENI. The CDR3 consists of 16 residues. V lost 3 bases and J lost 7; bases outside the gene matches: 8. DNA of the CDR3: TGTGCCAGCTCACCCTCACTAGCGGGAGCTTCAAATGAGCAGTTCTTC. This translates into CASSPSLAGASNEQFF.

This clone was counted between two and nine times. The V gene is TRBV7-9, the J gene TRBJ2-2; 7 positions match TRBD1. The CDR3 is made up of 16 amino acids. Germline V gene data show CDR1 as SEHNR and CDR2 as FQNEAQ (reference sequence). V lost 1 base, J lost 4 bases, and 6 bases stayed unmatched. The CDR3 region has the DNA TGTGCCAGCAGCTTAGGAGGGGGCGCAACCACCGGGGAGCTGTTTTTT. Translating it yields CASSLGGGATTGELFF.

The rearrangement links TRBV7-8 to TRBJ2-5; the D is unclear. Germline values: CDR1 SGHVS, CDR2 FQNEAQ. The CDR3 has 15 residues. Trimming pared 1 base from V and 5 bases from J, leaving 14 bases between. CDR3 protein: CASSLGSLWAETQYF. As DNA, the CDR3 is TGTGCCAGCAGCTTAGGCTCGCTTTGGGCGGAGACCCAGTACTTC.